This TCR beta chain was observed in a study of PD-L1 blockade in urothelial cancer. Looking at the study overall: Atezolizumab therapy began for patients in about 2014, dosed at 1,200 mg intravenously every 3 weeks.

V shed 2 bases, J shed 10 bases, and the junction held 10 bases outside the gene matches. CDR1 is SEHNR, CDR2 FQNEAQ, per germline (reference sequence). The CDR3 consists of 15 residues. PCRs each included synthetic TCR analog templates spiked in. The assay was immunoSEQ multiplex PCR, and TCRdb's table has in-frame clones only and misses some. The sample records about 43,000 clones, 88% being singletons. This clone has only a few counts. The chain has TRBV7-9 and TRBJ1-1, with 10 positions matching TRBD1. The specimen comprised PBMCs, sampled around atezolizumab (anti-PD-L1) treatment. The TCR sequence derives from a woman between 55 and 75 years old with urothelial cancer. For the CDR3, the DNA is TGTGCCAGCAGCTTACGGACAGGGGGAGGGATCCTAGCTTTCTTT. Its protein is CASSLRTGGGILAFF.